Following are 29 T cell receptor beta chains from one sample sequenced in a study of T cell responses to AZD1222 COVID-19 vaccine (dated by TCRdb to about 2021). The time point label here, explained by the study, means: about 28 days (+/-7) after the second vaccine dose. Library generation was performed with the immunoSEQ multiplex PCR assay. This immuneACCESS table, as held by TCRdb, lists in-frame sequences with V and J called but not all clones. Of the missing ones, under half trace to an unresolved V gene in checked studies; the others have no known cause. The sample data list 55,000 to 65,000 clones, and about 88% of these were observed just once. The ten largest account for about 6.3% of the sample. The sequenced sample was peripheral blood, obtained 28 days after the second AZD1222 dose. The receptors shown here come from an adult who received the AZD1222 COVID-19 vaccine.

This clone has a single count. The rearrangement joins TRBV19 to TRBJ1-2; no clear D. Germline CDR1 LNHDA, CDR2 SQIVND (reference sequence). V lost 8 bases and J 5 bases, leaving 12 bases between the germline ends. This CDR3 spans 12 amino acids. This CDR3 reads CASEVVGYGYTF. CDR3 nucleotide sequence: TGTGCCAGTGAGGTGGTAGGGTATGGCTACACCTTC.

A few counts support this clone. The CDR3 nucleotides are TGCAGTGCTAGTAGAGGGGGCGCCGGGCAGCCCCAGCATTTT. Its protein product is CSASRGGAGQPQHF. The chain carries TRBV20-1 and TRBJ1-5; 7 nucleotides align to TRBD1. The CDR3 is made up of 14 amino acids. CDR1 is DFQATT and CDR2 is SNEGSKA in the germline V gene (reference sequence). The junction had 9 bases not matched to a gene; V was cut back by 3 bases and J by 7 bases.

V is TRBV19 and J is TRBJ2-7, with 12 bases identical to TRBD2. The CDR3 covers 16 residues. Germline V CDR1 and CDR2: LNHDA, SQIVND (reference sequence). V lost 4 bases to trimming and J lost 2 bases; unmatched junction nucleotides: 6. CDR3 DNA: TGTGCCAGTAGTACAATTTGGACTAGCGGGACCTACGAGCAGTACTTC. The encoded protein is CASSTIWTSGTYEQYF.

This rearrangement joins TRBV24-1 to TRBJ2-3, with 7 bases lining up with TRBD1. The CDR3 is made up of 17 amino acids. Germline trimming cut 4 bases from V and 0 bases from J; bases unmatched to any gene: 9. Germline-derived CDR1 and CDR2 are KGHDR and SFDVKD. CDR3 in DNA: TGTGCCACCAGTGAGCAAAGAAGGGGACAGAGCACAGATACGCAGTATTTT. Translation: CATSEQRRGQSTDTQYF.

The chain uses TRBV7-9 and TRBJ1-1; D ambiguous. Germline V lookup: CDR1 SEHNR, CDR2 FQNEAQ (reference sequence). The CDR3 is made up of 14 amino acids. V lost 5 bases and J 4 bases, leaving 14 bases between the germline ends. CDR3 nucleotides: TGTGCCAGCAGCCCGACCGGTAGGAGCACTGAAGCTTTCTTT. Protein sequence: CASSPTGRSTEAFF. Full variable domain (rest looked up from reference TRBV7-9 and TRBJ1-1): DTGVSQNPRHKITKRGQNVTFRCDPISEHNRLYWYRQTLGQGPEFLTYFQNEAQLEKSRLLSDRFSAERPKGSFSTLEIQRTEQGDSAMYLCASSPTGRSTEAFFGQGTRLTVV.

This CDR3 is CASSHEGSRPQHF. In DNA, the CDR3 is TGTGCCAGCAGCCACGAGGGATCACGGCCCCAGCATTTT. The rearrangement links TRBV3-1 (or the pseudogene TRBV3-2) to TRBJ1-5; D unclear. Germline V lookup: CDR1 LGHDT, CDR2 YNNKEL (reference sequence). The V end was cut by 3 bases, the J end by 9 bases, with 12 bases between. The CDR3 spans 13 residues.

This clone was seen a handful of times. The CDR3 DNA sequence: TGTGCCAGCAGAATTGGGACAGGGGGAGGCTACACCTTC. This codes for CASRIGTGGGYTF. The chain combines TRBV12-3 or TRBV12-4 with TRBJ1-2, with TRBD1 matching 11 bases. The CDR3 runs 13 residues. Trimming removed 6 bases from V and 8 bases from J; junction bases left unmatched: 5.

The chain has TRBV5-1 and TRBJ1-1; D gene uncertain. The CDR3 consists of 15 residues. Looked up from germline, CDR1 is SGHRS and CDR2 is YFSETQ. V was shortened by 4 bases and J by 0 bases, with 13 bases between the two germline ends. The CDR3 DNA reads as TGCGCCAGCAGCGCCACCGGGATGCTGAACACTGAAGCTTTCTTT. Translation: CASSATGMLNTEAFF.

The chain couples TRBV5-1 to TRBJ2-7, with TRBD1 matching 8 bases. This CDR3 comprises 14 residues. With V trimmed by 0 bases and J by 5 bases, 4 bases remained unmatched. Germline loops: CDR1 SGHRS, CDR2 YFSETQ. The chain's CDR3 is CASSLGQGTHEQYF. The DNA of the CDR3 is TGCGCCAGCAGCTTGGGACAGGGGACGCACGAGCAGTACTTC.

The chain joins TRBV13 to TRBJ2-7; 11 bases map to TRBD1. Germline assignment: CDR1 PRHDT and CDR2 FYEKMQ (reference sequence). J was trimmed by 3 bases and V by 2 bases; bases with no gene match: 6. The CDR3 runs 16 residues. CDR3 amino acids: CASSLWDRGLSYEQYF. The CDR3 coding sequence is TGTGCCAGCAGCTTATGGGACAGGGGGTTGAGCTACGAGCAGTACTTC.

The rearrangement joins TRBV12-3 or TRBV12-4 to TRBJ1-1; D unresolved. V lost 0 bases and J lost 6, with 8 bases in between. CDR3 length equals 13 residues. The CDR3 loop reads CASSLALAPEAFF. For the CDR3, the DNA is TGTGCCAGCAGTTTAGCGCTGGCCCCTGAAGCTTTCTTT.

V gene TRBV20-1 combines with J gene TRBJ2-7, with D unresolved. Germline V gene sequence: CDR1 DFQATT, CDR2 SNEGSKA (reference sequence). Trimming stripped 6 bases from V and 4 bases from J, with 10 bases between. The CDR3 extends over 11 amino acids. The CDR3 DNA is TGCAGTGCCCTGACGGAATACGAGCAGTACTTC. Protein sequence: CSALTEYEQYF.

The chain has TRBV11-2 and TRBJ2-6; TRBD1 matches at 12 bases. The trim removed 5 bases at V and 3 bases at J, leaving 5 bases unmatched. Germline lookup yields CDR1 SGHAT and CDR2 FQNNGV. The CDR3 has 17 amino acids. CDR3 bases: TGTGCCAGCAGCGTCCGGGACAGGGGGCTTGGGGCCAACGTCCTGACTTTC. It yields the protein CASSVRDRGLGANVLTF.

CDR3 nucleotides: TGCGCCAGCAGCCCTCCTTCCGGGACGGCGAACACTGAAGCTTTCTTT. Translation gives CASSPPSGTANTEAFF. V usage is TRBV23-1 and J usage is TRBJ1-1; D possibly corresponds to TRBD1 (5 bases). TRBV23-1 is known as an ORF, though its function is uncertain. The CDR3 totals 16 residues. V was shortened by 6 bases and J by 1 base, with 18 bases between the two germline ends.

In DNA form, the CDR3 reads TGTGCCAGCAGCTACGGCCAGGGGTCTTTTACAGATACGCAGTATTTT. As protein: CASSYGQGSFTDTQYF. The chain is built from TRBV27 and TRBJ2-3; perhaps TRBD1 as D (6 bases). V lost 6 bases and J lost 3, with 19 bases in between. The CDR3 extends over 16 amino acids. The germline V gene encodes CDR1 MNHEY and CDR2 SMNVEV (reference sequence).

This chain's CDR3 is CASSPLAGVVQNTDTQYF. The CDR3 DNA follows: TGTGCCAGCAGCCCACTAGCGGGGGTCGTTCAAAACACAGATACGCAGTATTTT. The chain carries TRBV6-2 or TRBV6-3 and TRBJ2-3; 11 nucleotides line up with TRBD2. V trimming: 6 bases; J trimming: 2 bases; junction bases outside the gene matches: 13. Germline V CDR1 and CDR2: MNHEY, SVGEGT. The CDR3 has 18 residues.

The chain couples TRBV5-1 to TRBJ2-1; 9 nucleotides match TRBD2. Germline lookup yields CDR1 SGHRS and CDR2 YFSETQ. The CDR3 sequence is 15 residues long. Germline trimming cut 3 bases from V and 0 bases from J; bases unmatched to any gene: 1. The CDR3 region is CASSYSGSSYNEQFF. The CDR3 nucleotides are TGCGCCAGCAGCTATAGCGGGAGCTCCTACAATGAGCAGTTCTTC.

For this clone: This same CDR3 is encoded by further DNA sequences in the sample. This rearrangement joins TRBV7-9 to TRBJ1-5, with D tentatively TRBD1 (6 bases). The V end was cut by 4 bases, the J end by 0 bases, with 7 bases between. Germline V gene lookup returns CDR1 SEHNR and CDR2 FQNEAQ (reference sequence). The CDR3 runs to 14 residues. The CDR3 nucleotides read TGTGCCAGCAGCTCGGACAGTAGCAATCAGCCCCAGCATTTT. It yields the protein CASSSDSSNQPQHF.

The chain employs TRBV18 and TRBJ1-1, with D uncertain. This CDR3 contains 16 residues. Trimming pared 2 bases from V and 1 base from J, leaving 14 bases between. Germline V gene lookup returns CDR1 KGHSH and CDR2 LQKENI. This chain's CDR3 is CASSPSMVRENTEAFF. The CDR3 bases are TGTGCCAGCTCACCATCCATGGTCCGGGAGAACACTGAAGCTTTCTTT.

This chain connects TRBV2 to TRBJ2-1; D is uncertain. CDR3 size: 14 residues. From germline, CDR1 is SNHLY and CDR2 FYNNEI. V dropped 0 bases and J dropped 9 bases, with 12 bases sitting between them. CDR3 DNA: TGTGCCAGCAGTGAAGCTCATCAGAGTGGTGAGCAGTTCTTC. Translated, it gives CASSEAHQSGEQFF.

The rearrangement uses TRBV28 and TRBJ2-3; tentative D call: TRBD1 (6 bases). Trimming took off 6 bases at V and 0 bases at J, with 13 bases between the two ends. The germline CDR1 and CDR2 sequences are MDHEN and SYDVKM. This CDR3 spans 15 amino acids. The CDR3, as DNA: TGTGCCAGCAGCTGGGACACGGGGAGCACAGATACGCAGTATTTT. Residues: CASSWDTGSTDTQYF. The full variable domain, with the rest looked up from reference TRBV28 and TRBJ2-3, is DVKVTQSSRYLVKRTGEKVFLECVQDMDHENMFWYRQDPGLGLRLIYFSYDVKMKEKGDIPEGYSVSREKKERFSLILESASTNQTSMYLCASSWDTGSTDTQYFGPGTRLTVL.

This rearrangement joins TRBV3-1 (or the pseudogene TRBV3-2) to TRBJ2-2, with D possibly being TRBD2 (5 bases). The CDR3 loop spans 15 amino acids. The V gene's germline CDR1 is LGHDT and CDR2 YNNKEL (reference sequence). Deletions cut 2 bases from V and 6 bases from J, with 13 bases between. The CDR3 sequence: CASSQTLGAAGELFF. Written as DNA, the CDR3 is TGTGCCAGCAGCCAAACCCTCGGAGCGGCCGGGGAGCTGTTTTTT.

CDR3 coding DNA: TGTGCCATCAGCGGACAGGGCCTAGTCCAAGAGACCCAGTACTTC. Its translation: CAISGQGLVQETQYF. The chain carries TRBV10-3 and TRBJ2-5; 8 nucleotides line up with TRBD1. V gave up 6 bases and J gave up 1 base; unmatched junction bases: 7. This CDR3 has 15 amino acids. Germline CDR1 ENHRY, CDR2 SYGVKD.

This clone has a single count. V is TRBV27 and J is TRBJ2-7; tentatively, D is TRBD1 (5 bases). Germline values: CDR1 MNHEY, CDR2 SMNVEV (reference sequence). This CDR3 is built from 16 residues. The V end lost 0 bases, the J end lost 2 bases, and 14 bases lay between the germline ends. CDR3 sequence reads: CASSLSIGHGTYEQYF. CDR3 sequence (DNA): TGTGCCAGCAGTTTATCGATAGGACACGGAACCTACGAGCAGTACTTC.

The chain is built from TRBV5-1 and TRBJ2-1, with TRBD2 matching 12 bases. Trimming cost V 3 bases and J 0 bases; bases outside gene matches: 10. This CDR3 spans 19 amino acids. Germline V gene data show CDR1 as SGHRS and CDR2 as YFSETQ. The CDR3 DNA follows: TGCGCCAGCAGCTCGGCCGGGACTAGCGGGCCTAGCTCCTACAATGAGCAGTTCTTC. Protein: CASSSAGTSGPSSYNEQFF.

The rearrangement joins TRBV19 to TRBJ2-1; 12 bases agree with TRBD2. CDR3 length: 16 amino acids. The germline V gene encodes CDR1 LNHDA and CDR2 SQIVND (reference sequence). The J segment lost 5 bases and the V segment lost 6 bases, leaving 8 bases of the junction unmatched. The CDR3 protein is CASRSGLAGSDNEQFF. In DNA, the CDR3 is TGTGCCAGTAGGTCCGGACTAGCGGGGTCCGACAATGAGCAGTTCTTC.

The count of this clone is one. J is TRBJ1-1 and V is TRBV5-6; unclear D gene. The CDR3 runs to 14 residues. Trimming shortened V by 1 base and J by 0 bases, and 7 bases separated the two germline ends. Germline CDR1 is SGHDT and CDR2 is YYEEEE. The CDR3, as DNA: TGTGCCAGCAGCTTGATGGCCTTGAACACTGAAGCTTTCTTT. This gives the protein CASSLMALNTEAFF.

V and J are TRBV11-2 and TRBJ1-5, with 7 bases fitting TRBD1. Per the germline V gene, CDR1 is SGHAT and CDR2 is FQNNGV. The CDR3 spans 15 residues. Trimming took 1 base from V and 7 from J; bases not matched to a gene: 7. The DNA of the CDR3 is TGTGCCAGCAGCTTAGGAGACAGGGCGGCCCAGCCCCAGCATTTT. As protein: CASSLGDRAAQPQHF.

The V and J genes are TRBV6-5 and TRBJ2-3; 9 bases are a match to TRBD1. The germline gives CDR1 MNHEY, CDR2 SVGAGI. V trimming: 6 bases; J trimming: 4 bases; junction bases outside the gene matches: 8. There are 15 residues in the CDR3. This CDR3 is CASRNGQGWADTQYF. CDR3 DNA: TGTGCCAGCAGAAACGGACAGGGGTGGGCAGATACGCAGTATTTT.